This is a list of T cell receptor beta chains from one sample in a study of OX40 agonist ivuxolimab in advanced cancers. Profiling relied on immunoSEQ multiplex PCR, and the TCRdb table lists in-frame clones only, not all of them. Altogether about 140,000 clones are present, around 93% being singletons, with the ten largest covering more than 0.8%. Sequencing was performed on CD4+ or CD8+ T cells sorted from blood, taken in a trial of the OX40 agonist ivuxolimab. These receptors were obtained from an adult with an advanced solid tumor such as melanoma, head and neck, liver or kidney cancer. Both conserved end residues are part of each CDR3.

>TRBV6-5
CASSYSTLGGYTF
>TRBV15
CATSSQLNVAGANVLTF
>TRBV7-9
CASSSAGRITEAFF
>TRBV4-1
CASSHMGQGNYGYTF
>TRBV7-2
CASSLDQLYSGANVLTF
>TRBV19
CASMQRDTDTQYF
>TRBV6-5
CASSYSGQGRADTQYF
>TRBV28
CASSWRANEQFF
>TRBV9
CASSDRGQGQETQYF
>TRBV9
CASSVAGPKEAFF
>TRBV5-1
CASSQEGSPLYGYTF
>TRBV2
CASSPLNGRSTDTQYF
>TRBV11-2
CASSLSIGSGRHNEQFF
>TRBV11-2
CASSLDATNEKLFF
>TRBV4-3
CASSPSHGRNTEAFF
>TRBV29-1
CSVADAMNTEAFF
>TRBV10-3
CAIGATDTQYF
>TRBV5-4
CASSLKGETYEQYF
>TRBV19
CASSIRQGVSGFRLDTQYF
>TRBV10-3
CAISESGNYGYTF
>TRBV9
CASSASVGDATNEKLFF
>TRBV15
CATSRTPVRGLEGNEQFF
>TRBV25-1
CASSGWATDSNTQYF
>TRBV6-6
CASSPPAVDTQYF
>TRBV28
CASSLDLLAGGTGDTQYF
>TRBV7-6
CASSIQETQYF
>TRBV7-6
CASSSPDRPNTEAFF
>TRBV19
CASTTHREAGNTIYF
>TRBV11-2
CASSLAPGGVAKNIQYF
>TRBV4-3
CASSQPPRGLYEQYF
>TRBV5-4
CASSLEAGVNTGELFF
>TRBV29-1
CSRRGGNNEQFF
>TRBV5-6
CASSSFTGVNQPQHF
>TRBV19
CASSIEGTGRQETQYF
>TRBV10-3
CAISLGTGGQKGEAFF
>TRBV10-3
CAIRGTGNAYEQYF